This record looks at one T cell receptor (beta chain) sequence and its context. The assay was immunoSEQ multiplex PCR, and TCRdb's table has in-frame clones only and misses some. The repertoire has around 50,000 clones, approximately 31% of them found once; the top ten carry over 2.5%. The entry originates in a study of tumour-infiltrating T cells in Burkitt lymphoma. Background on the study: All epidemiological Burkitt lymphoma subtypes were represented in the cohort.

This receptor was identified in a human donor with Burkitt lymphoma. Source material: tumor tissue.

The CDR3 here is CASSDAQPGANVLTF. The DNA of the CDR3 is TGTGCCAGTAGCGACGCACAGCCTGGGGCCAACGTCCTGACTTTC. The chain employs TRBV19 and TRBJ2-6; D ambiguous. The V end was cut by 6 bases, the J end by 2 bases, with 11 bases between. CDR1 is LNHDA and CDR2 is SQIVND in the germline V gene (reference sequence). The CDR3 runs to 15 residues. Combining the CDR3 with reference TRBV19 and TRBJ2-6 gives the whole variable domain DGGITQSPKYLFRKEGQNVTLSCEQNLNHDAMYWYRQDPGQGLRLIYYSQIVNDFQKGDIAEGYSVSREKKESFPLTVTSAQKNPTAFYLCASSDAQPGANVLTFGAGSRLTVL.